The 27 T cell receptor beta chains in this list originate from one sample, sequenced in a study of blood T cell repertoires in COVID-19. Some clones are missing from TCRdb's copy, which holds only in-frame ones; the method was immunoSEQ multiplex PCR. This repertoire shows under 150,000 clones, just under 85% found once; its top ten account for 6.2%. The material sequenced was PBMCs or T cells enriched from blood (not recorded which). The receptors stem from a middle-aged woman who had recovered from COVID-19.

The rearrangement uses TRBV4-1 and TRBJ1-5; TRBD1 might be the D (5 bases). Trimming cost V 4 bases and J 4 bases, with 14 bases left between them. The CDR3 totals 15 residues. In germline, CDR1 is MGHRA, CDR2 YSYEKL. CDR3 residues: CASSPAAGLNQPQHF. The DNA for the CDR3 is TGCGCCAGCAGCCCGGCCGCAGGGCTGAATCAGCCCCAGCATTTT.

The chain links TRBV19 to TRBJ1-5; D perhaps matches TRBD1 (5 bases). Trimming removed 7 bases from V and 9 bases from J, with 19 bases in between. This CDR3 comprises 14 residues. The germline V gene encodes CDR1 LNHDA and CDR2 SQIVND (reference sequence). CDR3 sequence: CASNPTTAFGPQHF. Written as DNA, the CDR3 is TGTGCCAGTAACCCTACGACAGCTTTCGGGCCCCAGCATTTT.

The V and J genes are TRBV27 and TRBJ2-1; 10 nucleotides align to TRBD2. The germline CDR1 and CDR2 sequences are MNHEY and SMNVEV (reference sequence). The CDR3 loop spans 19 amino acids. The V gene end was trimmed by 3 bases and the J gene end by 7 bases; junction bases not matched to a gene: 18. Written as DNA, the CDR3 is TGTGCCAGCAGTTTGGGGTGGGCTAGCGGGGGCGCCAATGGGAATGAGCAGTTCTTC. Encoded protein: CASSLGWASGGANGNEQFF.

The V call is TRBV5-4, the J call TRBJ2-7; D perhaps matches TRBD1 (5 bases). The V end was cut by 0 bases, the J end by 2 bases, with 12 bases between. The CDR3 runs to 15 residues. Germline loops: CDR1 SGHNT, CDR2 YYREEE (reference sequence). CDR3 nucleotide sequence: TGTGCCAGCAGCTTGGCTTCGACAGAAGCCTACGAGCAGTACTTC. This gives the protein CASSLASTEAYEQYF.

The CDR3 loop reads CASSFTRTGVTEAFF. The CDR3 DNA follows: TGCGCCAGCAGCTTTACCCGTACAGGGGTAACTGAAGCTTTCTTT. The rearrangement links TRBV5-1 to TRBJ1-1; 7 bases fit TRBD1. This CDR3 is built from 15 residues. V lost 2 bases, J lost 5 bases, and 9 bases stayed unmatched. CDR1 is SGHRS, CDR2 YFSETQ, per germline.

The genes are TRBV19 and TRBJ1-1; a possible D gene is TRBD1 (5 bases). This CDR3 contains 14 residues. The germline V and J ends were trimmed by 5 bases and 1 base, with 11 bases remaining between them. Germline V lookup: CDR1 LNHDA, CDR2 SQIVND (reference sequence). CDR3 DNA: TGTGCCAGTAGTGTACAGGTGTCGAACACTGAAGCTTTCTTT. Protein: CASSVQVSNTEAFF.

The rearrangement joins TRBV3-1 (or the pseudogene TRBV3-2) to TRBJ2-1; 11 bases fit TRBD2. This CDR3 is 14 amino acids long. Germline-derived CDR1 and CDR2 are LGHDT and YNNKEL (reference sequence). Losses at the gene ends were 4 bases for V and 9 bases for J; bases not matched to a gene: 5. The CDR3 reads CASSPASGRSEQFF. CDR3 DNA: TGTGCCAGCAGCCCGGCTAGCGGGAGGTCTGAGCAGTTCTTC.

The rearrangement joins TRBV7-9 to TRBJ1-1, with D possibly matching TRBD1 (6 bases). The CDR3 loop spans 16 amino acids. Germline-derived CDR1 and CDR2 are SEHNR and FQNEAQ (reference sequence). With 5 bases removed from V and 4 bases from J, the gap between germline ends came to 20 bases. CDR3 sequence (DNA): TGTGCCAGCAGCCCCCAGAGGACAGTGAGGGGCACTGAAGCTTTCTTT. Translated, it gives CASSPQRTVRGTEAFF. Full variable domain (outside the CDR3, taken from reference TRBV7-9 and TRBJ1-1): DTGVSQNPRHKITKRGQNVTFRCDPISEHNRLYWYRQTLGQGPEFLTYFQNEAQLEKSRLLSDRFSAERPKGSFSTLEIQRTEQGDSAMYLCASSPQRTVRGTEAFFGQGTRLTVV.

J is TRBJ2-7 and V is TRBV12-5; TRBD2 is a possible D gene (5 bases). Germline V gene sequence: CDR1 LGHNT, CDR2 FRNRAP. With 5 bases removed from V and 5 bases from J, the gap between germline ends came to 19 bases. The CDR3 loop spans 15 amino acids. The CDR3 nucleotides are TGTGCTAGTGGTCCCGGAGGTAGCCAGACCCACGAGCAGTACTTC. Its protein product is CASGPGGSQTHEQYF.

The chain uses TRBV27 and TRBJ1-1, with 8 positions matching TRBD1. Germline CDR1 is MNHEY and CDR2 is SMNVEV (reference sequence). The V gene end was trimmed by 5 bases and the J gene end by 0 bases; junction bases not matched to a gene: 5. The CDR3 runs 15 residues. The CDR3 nucleotides are TGTGCCAGCAGTCTTCGGACAGGGATGAACACTGAAGCTTTCTTT. This sequence encodes CASSLRTGMNTEAFF.

This sequence joins TRBV3-1 (or the pseudogene TRBV3-2) and TRBJ2-7; D gene ambiguous. The ends were cut back, 1 base at V and 3 bases at J, with 13 bases in the middle. The germline gives CDR1 LGHDT, CDR2 YNNKEL (reference sequence). The CDR3 is made up of 15 amino acids. The CDR3 is CASSQATEPFYEQYF. CDR3 nucleotides: TGTGCCAGCAGCCAAGCGACTGAGCCATTCTACGAGCAGTACTTC.

The chain couples TRBV5-4 to TRBJ1-2; 9 bases map to TRBD1. Trimming cost V 4 bases and J 7 bases; bases outside gene matches: 11. From germline, CDR1 is SGHNT and CDR2 YYREEE (reference sequence). The CDR3 covers 15 residues. The CDR3 nucleotides are TGTGCCAGCAGCCTCCTGGGACAGGGAGTGGGTGGCTACACCTTC. It translates to CASSLLGQGVGGYTF.

The chain links TRBV5-1 to TRBJ1-2; 7 nucleotides line up with TRBD1. J lost 5 bases, V lost 4 bases, and 8 bases had no gene match. The CDR3 contains 14 residues. The germline V gene encodes CDR1 SGHRS and CDR2 YFSETQ. The CDR3 DNA reads as TGCGCCAGCAGCGGCGGGACAGAGATGTATGGCTACACCTTC. Protein sequence: CASSGGTEMYGYTF.

The CDR3 sequence: CASSSLSGDSGNTIYF. The CDR3 bases are TGTGCCAGCAGCTCTTTATCAGGGGACTCTGGAAACACCATATATTTT. V is TRBV5-6 and J is TRBJ1-3; possible D gene TRBD1, 6 bases. The germline gives CDR1 SGHDT, CDR2 YYEEEE. Trimming pared 3 bases from V and 0 bases from J, leaving 13 bases between. The CDR3 spans 16 residues.

CDR3 sequence: CASSQPGEGGGDGYTF. CDR3 nucleotides: TGTGCCAGCAGCCAGCCCGGGGAGGGGGGCGGTGATGGCTACACCTTC. V and J are TRBV4-2 and TRBJ1-2; perhaps TRBD1 as D (6 bases). The CDR3 totals 16 residues. Trimming took off 3 bases at V and 6 bases at J, with 20 bases between the two ends. From germline, CDR1 is LGHNA and CDR2 YNFKEQ.

The chain is built from TRBV5-1 and TRBJ1-1, with a weak D call TRBD1 (5 bases). Trimming removed 8 bases at V and 3 bases at J, with 14 bases between. Germline V gene sequence: CDR1 SGHRS, CDR2 YFSETQ. This CDR3 is built from 13 residues. The CDR3 reads CASRRAGDTEAFF. The CDR3 DNA follows: TGCGCCAGTCGCCGTGCGGGGGACACTGAAGCTTTCTTT.

V gene TRBV5-1 combines with J gene TRBJ2-7, with 10 bases matching TRBD1. This CDR3 region has 18 residues. Germline-derived CDR1 and CDR2 are SGHRS and YFSETQ. The V and J ends lost 0 bases and 1 base, in that order; junction bases with no gene match: 10. CDR3 sequence (DNA): TGCGCCAGCAGCTTGGCTTCCGGGACAGGGGTTGGGTCCTACGAGCAGTACTTC. It is translated as CASSLASGTGVGSYEQYF.

The chain links TRBV7-2 to TRBJ2-7; 12 bases agree with TRBD2. This CDR3 spans 17 amino acids. Germline V gene sequence: CDR1 SGHTA, CDR2 FQGNSA. V was clipped by 1 base and J by 3 bases; unmatched bases: 7. The CDR3 here is CASSLGGLAGGNYEQYF. DNA of the CDR3: TGTGCCAGCAGCTTAGGAGGTCTAGCGGGGGGGAACTACGAGCAGTACTTC.

The V and J genes are TRBV4-1 and TRBJ1-2; D possibly corresponds to TRBD1 (6 bases). From germline, CDR1 is MGHRA and CDR2 YSYEKL. Trimming left V 3 bases short and J 8 bases short, with 19 bases between. The CDR3 covers 15 residues. CDR3 amino acids: CASSQTQNRAEGYTF. The CDR3 DNA is TGCGCCAGCAGCCAGACACAGAACAGGGCGGAGGGCTACACCTTC.

There are a few counts of this clone. The chain joins TRBV2 to TRBJ1-1; a weak D match, TRBD1 (5 bases). Trimming removed 3 bases from V and 5 bases from J, with 10 bases in between. Germline-derived CDR1 and CDR2 are SNHLY and FYNNEI. The CDR3 consists of 13 residues. CDR3 sequence: CASSEGGVTEAFF. For the CDR3, the DNA is TGTGCCAGCAGTGAGGGGGGGGTGACTGAAGCTTTCTTT.

The chain uses TRBV11-2 and TRBJ2-1; D possibly corresponds to TRBD2 (6 bases). Per germline, CDR1 SGHAT and CDR2 FQNNGV. This CDR3 region has 15 residues. Trimming took 8 bases from V and 0 from J, leaving 14 bases between them. CDR3 residues: CASSGTRSSYNEQFF. DNA of the CDR3: TGTGCCAGCTCCGGGACTCGGAGCTCCTACAATGAGCAGTTCTTC.

This clone has a single count. The rearrangement joins TRBV12-3 or TRBV12-4 to TRBJ2-5; 8 nucleotides align to TRBD2. V lost 6 bases and J lost 5; bases outside the gene matches: 5. There are 13 residues in the CDR3. The CDR3 spells CASSPGGPETQYF. In nucleotides, the CDR3 is TGTGCCAGCAGCCCGGGGGGGCCCGAGACCCAGTACTTC.

To note about this clone: One end of the junction does not line up with germline, which may come from a read error. The chain has TRBV16 and TRBJ2-7; 9 bases align to TRBD2. The CDR3 has 15 residues. Germline V lookup: CDR1 KGHSY, CDR2 FQNENV. The CDR3 spells CASTQTRTSAYEQYF. The CDR3 region has the DNA TGTGCCAGCACCCAAACAAGGACTAGCGCTTACGAGCAGTACTTC.

This sequence joins TRBV18 and TRBJ2-1, with a weak D call TRBD2 (6 bases). Germline loops: CDR1 KGHSH, CDR2 LQKENI. V lost 6 bases and J lost 7, with 13 bases in between. The CDR3 length is 13 residues. The DNA for the CDR3 is TGTGCCAGCTCGGCCTTTGGGGGGAATGAGCAGTTCTTC. Protein: CASSAFGGNEQFF.

V is TRBV15 and J is TRBJ2-7, with TRBD1 identical over 7 bases. The V segment lost 1 base and the J segment 3 bases; nucleotides outside the gene matches: 6. This CDR3 region has 15 residues. Germline CDR1 reads LNHNV; CDR2 reads YYDKDF (reference sequence). CDR3 bases: TGTGCCACCAGCAGAGGTATCGGGACAGTCTACGAGCAGTACTTC. This translates into CATSRGIGTVYEQYF.

The chain uses TRBV3-1 (or the pseudogene TRBV3-2) and TRBJ2-3; TRBD2 is a possible D gene (6 bases). The germline V gene encodes CDR1 LGHDT and CDR2 YNNKEL (reference sequence). The V end was cut by 4 bases, the J end by 9 bases, with 14 bases between. The CDR3 runs 13 residues. The CDR3 loop is CASSLSSEGTQYF. Written as DNA, the CDR3 is TGTGCCAGCAGCCTCTCTAGCGAGGGGACGCAGTATTTT.

The V call is TRBV3-1 (or the pseudogene TRBV3-2), the J call TRBJ2-2; 14 bases map to TRBD2. The V gene end was trimmed by 6 bases and the J gene end by 7 bases; junction bases not matched to a gene: 1. Germline V CDR1 and CDR2: LGHDT, YNNKEL (reference sequence). This CDR3 region has 14 residues. CDR3 coding DNA: TGTGCCAGCAGAGGGACTAGCGGGAGCGGGGAGCTGTTTTTT. Translated, it gives CASRGTSGSGELFF.